This record looks at one T cell receptor (beta chain) sequence and its context. This clone came up once. This receptor's antigen is unknown. Base qualities are missing; no much larger clone stands one base away. This specimen comes from a study of vaccination effects on CD4 cells after COVID-19 (dated by TCRdb to 2022 to 2024). Broadly, across the study: Two doses of either the BNT162b2 or the mRNA-1273 mRNA SARS-CoV-2 vaccine were administered to participants. In two convalescent patients, pre-vaccine samples were collected 16 days and one week ahead of the first dose, 142 and 148 days after COVID-19 diagnosis. The study compared SARS-CoV-2 spike-specific CD4+ TCR repertoires before and after mRNA vaccination in COVID-19 convalescent patients and infection-naive vaccine recipients. Altogether, around 9 COVID-19 convalescent patients and several SARS-CoV-2-naive healthy vaccine recipients made up the full study. Cultures from other donors in the study were sequenced using the Oncomine TCR Beta short-read assay on an Illumina iSeq 100. The research as a whole found: In convalescent patients, the post-vaccine spike-reactive repertoire consisted mainly of new vaccine-induced clones, largely distinct from infection-induced clones. The study was limited by a small number of convalescent patients and lacked early post-infection timepoints. Both infection-induced and vaccine-induced clones contracted markedly at late post-vaccination timepoints, which is consistent with waning T cell responses.

For CDR1 and CDR2, the germline V gene (reference sequence) lists LNHNV and YYDKDF. From cysteine to phenylalanine, the CDR3 is 16 amino acids long. Only the CDR3 DNA stays, 48 bases, in frame from base 1. V has 3 bases trimmed and J has 7 bases trimmed; junction bases matching no gene number 13. In the ViraFEST assay, PBMC were stimulated with viral peptide pools, and antigen-specific CD4+ T cell clonotypes were then identified by expansion using TCR sequencing. After 10 to 11 days of culture, CD4+ T cells were isolated with the EasySep CD4+ T cell isolation kit. Convalescent patients had PCR-confirmed SARS-CoV-2 infection between March and December 2020, before Alpha, Beta and Delta variants emerged in the United States. About 2 million PBMC per well were cultured in IMDM with 5% human AB serum, 10 IU/ml IL-2 and gentamicin, plus 10 ug/ml peptides. On days 3 and 7, half of the culture medium was replaced with fresh IL-2-containing medium. Unless noted otherwise, every peptide stimulation condition was cultured in triplicate wells. Using Ficoll-Paque Plus gradient centrifugation, PBMC were separated from whole blood and then either used fresh or cryopreserved at -140C. The QIAamp micro DNA kit was used to extract genomic DNA from the cultured CD4+ T cells.

Libraries were prepared through the immunoSEQ multiplex PCR assay. DNA from the cultured and isolated CD4+ T cells underwent TCR beta CDR3 sequencing. The original pipeline was this. Non-productive TCR sequences were discarded, and reads were trimmed to the CDR3 region, with only CDR3s of 7 or more amino acids retained. Antigen-specific clonotypes were identified using the MANAFEST web app by comparison of expansion in peptide wells against reference cultures. To be called positive, a clone needed expansion at FDR<0.05 compared with the reference and with all other wells, an odds ratio greater than 5, and a frequency greater than 0.1% in two replicate wells. A clonotype was defined as cross-reactive if the clonotype was significantly expanded both in SARS-CoV-2 spike wells and in at least one common cold coronavirus spike condition. Using the stringdist R package, CDR3 similarity was measured by Levenshtein distance, and unrooted trees were constructed with ape in R 3.6.1. Drawn from immuneACCESS, this table holds only the in-frame rearrangements with V and J called that TCRdb kept. Clones are partly lost; checked studies trace under half to an unresolved V gene and leave the rest unexplained. That table gives V, J and clone size, and the DNA gave D and trimming. In all, the sample holds around 49,000 clones, and roughly 75% of those were seen once. The ten most abundant clones make up 29% of the sample.

The receptor comes from a human donor who had a prior SARS-CoV-2 infection. The rearranged chain carries TRBV15 and TRBJ2-7; TRBD1 lines up with 9 middle nucleotides. The sample was CD4+ T cells from PBMCs cultured with a peptide pool, taken before COVID-19 vaccination. In nucleotides, the sequence is TGTGCCACCAGCAGCTTCCCGGGACAGGGTTCTTTTGAGCAGTACTTC. It is translated as CATSSFPGQGSFEQYF.